What follows is one T cell receptor (beta chain) and its context. No antigen is known for it. In patients chosen for sequencing, flow cytometry had shown CD8+CD57+ cell expansion. Severe acquired aplastic anemia was present in all patients. Receipt of therapy had not occurred in any patient by the time of blood sampling. The sample is drawn from a study of CD8+CD57+ T cells in acquired aplastic anemia. Broader study findings: Patients showed no significant difference from controls in CD8+ Simpson's diversity. Between patients and controls, some 31 CD8+ CDR3 sequences were found in common.

Both TCR beta VDJ combination and CDR3 sequence profiling were carried out. Genomic DNA was the template for this profiling. TCRdb reprocessed the reads with MiXCR, giving one entry per CDR3 protein. Among approximately 180,000 distinct CDR3 sequences listed, about three fifths were seen once. This CDR3 is built from 14 residues. V gave up 4 bases and J gave up 14 bases, with 21 bases separating them. Per germline, CDR1 LNHDA and CDR2 SQIVND (reference sequence). The genes are TRBV19 and TRBJ1-5; possible D gene TRBD1, 5 bases. The TCR originated in a human donor with aplastic anemia. Sequencing used sorted CD4+, CD8+, or CD8+CD57+ T cells (not recorded which) from PBMCs. The chain's CDR3 is CASSSPGLAEREHF. The CDR3 nucleotides are TGTGCCAGTAGTAGCCCGGGACTAGCGGAGCGCGAGCATTTT.